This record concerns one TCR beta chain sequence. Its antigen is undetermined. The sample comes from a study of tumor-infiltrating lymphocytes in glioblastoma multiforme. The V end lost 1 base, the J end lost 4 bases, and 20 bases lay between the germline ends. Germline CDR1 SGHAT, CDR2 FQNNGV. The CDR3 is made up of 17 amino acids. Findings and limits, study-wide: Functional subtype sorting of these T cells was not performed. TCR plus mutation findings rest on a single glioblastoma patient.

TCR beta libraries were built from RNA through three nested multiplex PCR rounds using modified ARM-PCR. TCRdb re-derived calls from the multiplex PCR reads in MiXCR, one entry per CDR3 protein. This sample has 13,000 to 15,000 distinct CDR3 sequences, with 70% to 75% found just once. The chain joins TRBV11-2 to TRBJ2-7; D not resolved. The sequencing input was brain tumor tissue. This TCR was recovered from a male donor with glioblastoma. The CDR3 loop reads CASSLGPGTEYNYEQYF. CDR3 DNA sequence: TGTGCCAGCAGCTTAGGCCCCGGTACCGAATACAATTACGAGCAGTACTTC.